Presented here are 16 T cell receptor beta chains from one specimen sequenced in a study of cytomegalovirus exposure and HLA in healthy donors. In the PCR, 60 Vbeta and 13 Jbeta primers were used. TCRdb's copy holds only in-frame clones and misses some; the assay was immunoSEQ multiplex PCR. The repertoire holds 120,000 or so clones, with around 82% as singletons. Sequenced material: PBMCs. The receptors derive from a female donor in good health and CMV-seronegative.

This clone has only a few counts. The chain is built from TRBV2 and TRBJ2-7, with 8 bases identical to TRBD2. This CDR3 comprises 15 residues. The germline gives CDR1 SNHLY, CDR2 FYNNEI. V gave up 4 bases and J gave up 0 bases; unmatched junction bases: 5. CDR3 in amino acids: CASSGRLAHSYEQYF. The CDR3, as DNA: TGTGCCAGCAGTGGGAGACTAGCGCACTCCTACGAGCAGTACTTC.

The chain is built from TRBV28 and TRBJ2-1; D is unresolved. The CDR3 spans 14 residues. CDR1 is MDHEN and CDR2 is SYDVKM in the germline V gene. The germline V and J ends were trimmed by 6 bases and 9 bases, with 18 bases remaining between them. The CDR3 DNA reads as TGTGCCAGCAGCCCACCAACCTCCCCGGGTGAGCAGTTCTTC. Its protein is CASSPPTSPGEQFF.

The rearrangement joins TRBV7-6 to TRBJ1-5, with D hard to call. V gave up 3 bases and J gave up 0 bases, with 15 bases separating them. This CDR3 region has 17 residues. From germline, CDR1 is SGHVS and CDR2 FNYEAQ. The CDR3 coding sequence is TGTGCCAGCAGCTTTCTGTTAACACAATATAGCAATCAGCCCCAGCATTTT. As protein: CASSFLLTQYSNQPQHF.

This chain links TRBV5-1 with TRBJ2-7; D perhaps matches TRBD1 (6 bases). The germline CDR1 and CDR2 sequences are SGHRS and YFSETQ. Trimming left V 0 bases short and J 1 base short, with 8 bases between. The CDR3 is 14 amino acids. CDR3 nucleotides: TGCGCCAGCAGCTTGGGACAGGAGTCCTACGAGCAGTACTTC. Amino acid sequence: CASSLGQESYEQYF.

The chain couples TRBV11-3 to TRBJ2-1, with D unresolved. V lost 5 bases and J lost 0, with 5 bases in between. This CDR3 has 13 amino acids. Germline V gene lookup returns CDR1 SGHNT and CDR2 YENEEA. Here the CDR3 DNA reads TGTGCCAGCAGCCCTAGCTCCTACAATGAGCAGTTCTTC. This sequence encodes CASSPSSYNEQFF.

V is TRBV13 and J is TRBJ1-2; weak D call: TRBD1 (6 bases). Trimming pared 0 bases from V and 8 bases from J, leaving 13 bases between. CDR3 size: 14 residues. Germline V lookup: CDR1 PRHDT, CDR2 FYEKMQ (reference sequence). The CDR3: CASSLGRQGLGYTF. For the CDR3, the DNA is TGTGCCAGCAGCTTAGGCCGGCAGGGGCTAGGCTACACCTTC.

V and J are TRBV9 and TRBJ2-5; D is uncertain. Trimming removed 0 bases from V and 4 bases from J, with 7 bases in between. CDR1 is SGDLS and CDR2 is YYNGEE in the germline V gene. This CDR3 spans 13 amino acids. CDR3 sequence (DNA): TGTGCCAGCAGCGTAGGATCGGGAGAGACCCAGTACTTC. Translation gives CASSVGSGETQYF.

CDR3 sequence (DNA): TGTGCCAGCAAAGGACAGGAGGCCTCCTACGAGCAGTACTTC. Protein product: CASKGQEASYEQYF. The J gene is TRBJ2-7, the V gene TRBV2, with 7 bases identical to TRBD1. The trim removed 7 bases at V and 0 bases at J, leaving 6 bases unmatched. The length of the CDR3 is 14 residues. Germline V gives CDR1 SNHLY, CDR2 FYNNEI.

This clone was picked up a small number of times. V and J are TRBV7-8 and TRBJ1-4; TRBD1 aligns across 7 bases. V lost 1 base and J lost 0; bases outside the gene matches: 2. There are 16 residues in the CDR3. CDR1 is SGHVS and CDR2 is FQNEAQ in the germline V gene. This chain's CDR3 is CASSLGTGATNEKLFF. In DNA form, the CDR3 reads TGTGCCAGCAGCTTAGGGACAGGAGCAACTAATGAAAAACTGTTTTTT. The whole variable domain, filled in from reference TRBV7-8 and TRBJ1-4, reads GAGVSQSPRYKVAKRGQDVALRCDPISGHVSLFWYQQALGQGPEFLTYFQNEAQLDKSGLPSDRFFAERPEGSVSTLKIQRTQQEDSAVYLCASSLGTGATNEKLFFGSGTQLSVL.

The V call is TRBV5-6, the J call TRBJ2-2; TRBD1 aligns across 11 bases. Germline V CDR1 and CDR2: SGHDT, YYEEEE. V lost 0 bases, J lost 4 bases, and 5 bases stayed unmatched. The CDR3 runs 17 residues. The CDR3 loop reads CASSLEGTGGGTGELFF. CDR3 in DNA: TGTGCCAGCAGCTTGGAAGGGACAGGGGGAGGCACCGGGGAGCTGTTTTTT.

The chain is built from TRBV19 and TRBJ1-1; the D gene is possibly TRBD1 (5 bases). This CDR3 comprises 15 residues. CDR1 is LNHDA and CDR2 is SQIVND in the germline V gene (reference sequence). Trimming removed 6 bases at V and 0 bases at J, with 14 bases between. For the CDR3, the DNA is TGTGCCAGTAGACCTACGGCAGGGATGAACACTGAAGCTTTCTTT. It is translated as CASRPTAGMNTEAFF.

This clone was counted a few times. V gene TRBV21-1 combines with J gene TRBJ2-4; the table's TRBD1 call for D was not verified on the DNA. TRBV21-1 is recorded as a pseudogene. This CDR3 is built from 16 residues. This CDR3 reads CASWERDRAWENIQYF. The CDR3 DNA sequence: TGTGCCAGCTGGGAACGGGACAGGGCTTGGGAAAACATTCAGTACTTC.

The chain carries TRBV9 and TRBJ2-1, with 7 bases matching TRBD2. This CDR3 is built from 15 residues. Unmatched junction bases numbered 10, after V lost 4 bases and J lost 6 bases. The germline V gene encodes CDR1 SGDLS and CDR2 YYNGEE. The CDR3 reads CASSPWTSGVNEQFF. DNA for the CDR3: TGTGCCAGCAGCCCCTGGACTAGTGGGGTCAATGAGCAGTTCTTC.

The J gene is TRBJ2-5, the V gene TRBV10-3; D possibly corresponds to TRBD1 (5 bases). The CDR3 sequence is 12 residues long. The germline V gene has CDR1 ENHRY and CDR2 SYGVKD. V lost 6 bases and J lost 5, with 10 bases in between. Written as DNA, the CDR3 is TGTGCCATCAGAGACAGCTCCGAGACCCAGTACTTC. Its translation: CAIRDSSETQYF.

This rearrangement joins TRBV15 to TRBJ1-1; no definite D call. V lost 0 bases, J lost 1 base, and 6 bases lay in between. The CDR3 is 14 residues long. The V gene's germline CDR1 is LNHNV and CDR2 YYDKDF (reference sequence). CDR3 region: CATSRDLANTEAFF. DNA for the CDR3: TGTGCCACCAGCAGAGATTTGGCGAACACTGAAGCTTTCTTT.

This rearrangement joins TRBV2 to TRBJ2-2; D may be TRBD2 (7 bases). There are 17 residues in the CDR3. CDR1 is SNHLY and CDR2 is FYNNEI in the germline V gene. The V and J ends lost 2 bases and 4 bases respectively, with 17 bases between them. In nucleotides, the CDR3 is TGTGCCAGCAGTGAACTGGGGGGGGCGCGTATCACCGGGGAGCTGTTTTTT. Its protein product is CASSELGGARITGELFF.